This TCR beta chain was profiled in a study of Graves' ophthalmopathy and Graves' hyperthyroidism. Germline V lookup: CDR1 DFQATT, CDR2 SNEGSKA (reference sequence). The CDR3 has 15 residues. Trimming cost V 6 bases and J 4 bases; bases outside gene matches: 13. RNA transcripts were the template, and TCR beta CDR3 regions were amplified from them. The first-round RT-PCR employed HTBI primers together with the Qiagen OneStep RT-PCR kit. A multiplex PCR was then performed as the second round. TCRdb analysed the multiplex PCR reads with MiXCR anew, one entry per CDR3 protein. The data contain about 740,000 distinct CDR3 sequences, roughly 40% of them singletons. Additional autoimmune diseases, uncontrolled infections, pregnancy or lactation disqualified patients. This clonotype was seen a handful of times.

Sequencing used peripheral blood. This chain links TRBV20-1 with TRBJ2-5, with TRBD1 identical over 8 bases. The TCR was taken from an adult man with Graves' ophthalmopathy. As DNA, the CDR3 is TGCAGTGCGAGGACAGGGCAGCGGACTCGAGAGACCCAGTACTTC. Translated: CSARTGQRTRETQYF.